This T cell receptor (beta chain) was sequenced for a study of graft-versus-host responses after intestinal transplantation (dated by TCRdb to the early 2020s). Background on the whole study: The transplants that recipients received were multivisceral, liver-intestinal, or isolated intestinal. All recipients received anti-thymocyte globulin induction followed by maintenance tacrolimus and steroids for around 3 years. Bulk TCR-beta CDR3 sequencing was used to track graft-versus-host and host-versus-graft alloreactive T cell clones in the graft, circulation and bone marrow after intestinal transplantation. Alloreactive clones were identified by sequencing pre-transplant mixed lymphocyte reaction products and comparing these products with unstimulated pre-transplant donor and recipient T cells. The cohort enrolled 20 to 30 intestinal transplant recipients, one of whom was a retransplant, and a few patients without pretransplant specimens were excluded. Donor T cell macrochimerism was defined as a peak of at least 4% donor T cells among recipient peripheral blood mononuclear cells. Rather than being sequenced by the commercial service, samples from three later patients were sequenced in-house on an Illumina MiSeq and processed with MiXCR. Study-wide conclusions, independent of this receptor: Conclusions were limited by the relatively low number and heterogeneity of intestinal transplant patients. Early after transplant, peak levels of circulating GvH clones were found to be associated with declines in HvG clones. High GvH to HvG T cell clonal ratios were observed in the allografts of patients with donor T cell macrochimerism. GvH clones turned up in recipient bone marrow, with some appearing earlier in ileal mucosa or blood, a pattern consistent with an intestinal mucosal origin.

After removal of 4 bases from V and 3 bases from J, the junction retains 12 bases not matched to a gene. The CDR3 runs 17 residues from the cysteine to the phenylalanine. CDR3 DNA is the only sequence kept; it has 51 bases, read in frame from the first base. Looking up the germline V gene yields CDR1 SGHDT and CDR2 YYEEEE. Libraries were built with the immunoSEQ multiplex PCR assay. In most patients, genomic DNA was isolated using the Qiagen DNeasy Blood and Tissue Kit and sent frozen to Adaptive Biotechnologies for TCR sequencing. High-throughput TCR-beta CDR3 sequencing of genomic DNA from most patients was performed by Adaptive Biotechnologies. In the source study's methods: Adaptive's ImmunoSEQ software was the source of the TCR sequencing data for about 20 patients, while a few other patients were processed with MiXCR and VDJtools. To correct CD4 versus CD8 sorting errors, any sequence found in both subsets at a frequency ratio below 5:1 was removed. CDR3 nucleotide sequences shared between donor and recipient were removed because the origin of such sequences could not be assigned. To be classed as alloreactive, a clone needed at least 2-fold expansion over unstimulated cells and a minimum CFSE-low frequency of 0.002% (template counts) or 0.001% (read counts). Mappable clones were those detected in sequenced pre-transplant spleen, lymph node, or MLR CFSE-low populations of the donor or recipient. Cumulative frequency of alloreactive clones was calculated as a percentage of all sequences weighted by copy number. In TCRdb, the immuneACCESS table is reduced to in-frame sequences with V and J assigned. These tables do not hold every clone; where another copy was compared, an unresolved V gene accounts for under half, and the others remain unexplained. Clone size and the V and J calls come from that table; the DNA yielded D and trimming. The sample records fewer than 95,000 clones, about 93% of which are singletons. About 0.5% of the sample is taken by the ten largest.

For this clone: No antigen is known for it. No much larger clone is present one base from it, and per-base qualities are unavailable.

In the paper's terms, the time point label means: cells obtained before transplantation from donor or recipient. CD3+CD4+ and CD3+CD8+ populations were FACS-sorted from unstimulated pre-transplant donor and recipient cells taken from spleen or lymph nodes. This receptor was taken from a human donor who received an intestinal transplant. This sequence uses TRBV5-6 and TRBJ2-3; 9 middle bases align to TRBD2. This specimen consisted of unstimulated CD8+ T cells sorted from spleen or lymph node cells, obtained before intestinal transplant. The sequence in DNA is TGTGCCAGCAGCCGGGCGGCGGGGGGGCCTCTGACAGATACGCAGTATTTT. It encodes CASSRAAGGPLTDTQYF.